This T cell receptor beta chain is from a study of cytomegalovirus exposure and HLA in healthy donors. Across the whole study: Earlier work reported approximately 110 million unique TCR beta sequences from about 180 million T cells.

Points from the study as a whole: Among TCR sequences, most were rare, though some public TCRs appeared in many donors.

With 60 Vbeta and 13 Jbeta primers, the PCR was carried out. Repertoires were generated with immunoSEQ multiplex PCR, while TCRdb's copy carries only in-frame clones and drops some. The table has just over 150,000 clones, over 70% seen once. The CDR3 totals 14 residues. CDR1 KGHSH and CDR2 LQKENI come from the germline V gene. Turning to this clone: Its specificity is unknown.

This sequence was found in a woman in her 30s in good health and CMV-seronegative. V and J are TRBV18 and TRBJ2-5; D is perhaps TRBD2 (6 bases). The closer fit of TRBJ2-7 to the DNA end suggests the J call may be wrong. Specimen: PBMCs. CDR3: CASSHDVGGYEQYF. CDR3 nucleotide sequence: TGTGCCAGCTCACATGATGTTGGGGGGTACGAGCAGTACTTC.